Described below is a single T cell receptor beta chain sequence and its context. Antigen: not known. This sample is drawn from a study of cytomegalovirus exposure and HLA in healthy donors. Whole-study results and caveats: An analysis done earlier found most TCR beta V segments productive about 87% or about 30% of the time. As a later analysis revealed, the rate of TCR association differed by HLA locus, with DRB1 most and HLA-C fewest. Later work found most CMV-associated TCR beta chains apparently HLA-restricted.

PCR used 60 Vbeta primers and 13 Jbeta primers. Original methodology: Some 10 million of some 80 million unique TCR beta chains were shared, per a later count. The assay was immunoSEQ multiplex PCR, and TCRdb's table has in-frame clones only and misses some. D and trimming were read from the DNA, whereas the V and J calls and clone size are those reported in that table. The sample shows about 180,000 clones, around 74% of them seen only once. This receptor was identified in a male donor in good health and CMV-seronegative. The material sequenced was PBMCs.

This CDR3 is CASSTWTGGSYEQYF. The CDR3 region has the DNA TGTGCCAGCAGCACCTGGACAGGGGGCTCTTACGAGCAGTACTTC. The V and J genes are TRBV7-3 and TRBJ2-5; 11 nucleotides agree with TRBD1. TRBJ2-7 matches the DNA end more closely, so the J call is doubtful. Per the germline V gene, CDR1 is SGHTA and CDR2 is FQGTGA. The CDR3 is 15 residues long.